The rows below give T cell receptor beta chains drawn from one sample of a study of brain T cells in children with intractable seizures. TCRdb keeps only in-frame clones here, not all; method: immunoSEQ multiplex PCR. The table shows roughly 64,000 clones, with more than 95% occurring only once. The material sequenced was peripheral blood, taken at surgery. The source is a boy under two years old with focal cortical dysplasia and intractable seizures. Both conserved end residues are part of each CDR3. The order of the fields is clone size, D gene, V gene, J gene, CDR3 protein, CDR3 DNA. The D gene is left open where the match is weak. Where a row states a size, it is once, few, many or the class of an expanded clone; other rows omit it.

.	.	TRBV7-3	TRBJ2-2	CASSFQPSGTGELFF	TGTGCCAGCAGCTTTCAGCCCAGCGGAACCGGGGAGCTGTTTTTT
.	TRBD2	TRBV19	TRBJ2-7	CASTAGTSGRAYEQYF	TGTGCCAGCACAGCCGGGACTAGCGGGAGGGCCTACGAGCAGTACTTC
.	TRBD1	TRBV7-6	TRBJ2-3	CASSLTGTGGWTDTQYF	TGTGCCAGCAGCCTAACAGGGACAGGGGGTTGGACAGATACGCAGTATTTT
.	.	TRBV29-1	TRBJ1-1	CSVLSGGTEAFF	TGCAGCGTTTTATCAGGAGGCACTGAAGCTTTCTTT
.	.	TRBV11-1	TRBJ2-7	CASSLGWGGHYEQYF	TGTGCCAGCAGCTTAGGGTGGGGCGGTCACTACGAGCAGTACTTC
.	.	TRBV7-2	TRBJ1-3	CASSLSGPISGNTIYF	TGTGCCAGCAGCTTATCGGGACCGATCTCTGGAAACACCATATATTTT
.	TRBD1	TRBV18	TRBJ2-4	CASSPTQGTGIQNIQYF	TGTGCCAGCTCACCAACTCAAGGGACAGGGATACAAAACATTCAGTACTTC
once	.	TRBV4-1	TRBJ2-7	CASSPDRWVYEQYF	TGCGCCAGCAGCCCTGACAGGTGGGTCTACGAGCAGTACTTC
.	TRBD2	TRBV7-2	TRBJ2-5	CASSPISGYQETQYF	TGTGCCAGCAGCCCGATTAGCGGGTACCAAGAGACCCAGTACTTC
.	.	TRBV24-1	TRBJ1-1	CATPVAEAFF	TGTGCCACCCCGGTGGCCGAAGCTTTCTTT
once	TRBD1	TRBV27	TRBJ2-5	CASRRQGAETQYF	TGTGCCAGCAGGCGACAGGGGGCAGAGACCCAGTACTTC
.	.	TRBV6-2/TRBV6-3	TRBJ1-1	CASSYGGQNTEAFF	TGTGCCAGCAGTTACGGGGGGCAGAACACTGAAGCTTTCTTT
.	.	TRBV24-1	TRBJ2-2	CATSDSLPTGELFF	TGTGCCACCAGTGATTCCCTACCCACCGGGGAGCTGTTTTTT
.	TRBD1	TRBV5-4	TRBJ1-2	CASSLAGTANYGYTF	TGTGCCAGCAGCTTGGCGGGGACAGCAAACTATGGCTACACCTTC
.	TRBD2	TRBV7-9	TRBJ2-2	CASRPTSANTGELFF	TGTGCCAGCAGACCCACTAGCGCCAACACCGGGGAGCTGTTTTTT
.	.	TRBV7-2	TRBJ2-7	CASSSEGRGLYEQYF	TGTGCCAGCAGCTCGGAGGGAAGGGGGCTCTACGAGCAGTACTTC
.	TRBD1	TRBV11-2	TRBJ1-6	CASSSVRQGGSPLHF	TGTGCCAGCAGCTCCGTTAGACAGGGAGGTTCACCCCTCCACTTT
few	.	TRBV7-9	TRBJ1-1	CASSSNDRKGDAFF	TGTGCCAGCAGCTCAAACGACAGGAAAGGGGATGCTTTCTTT
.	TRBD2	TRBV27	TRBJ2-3	CASSFGREGTDTQYF	TGTGCCAGCAGTTTCGGGCGGGAGGGAACAGATACGCAGTATTTT
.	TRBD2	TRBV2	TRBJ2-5	CATRGHSGKTQYF	TGTGCCACCCGGGGTCACAGCGGGAAGACCCAGTACTTC
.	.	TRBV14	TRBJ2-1	CASSQPPTSSYNEQFF	TGTGCCAGCAGCCAACCCCCCACGAGCTCCTACAATGAGCAGTTCTTC
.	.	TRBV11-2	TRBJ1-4	CASSLDLGWGNEKLFF	TGTGCCAGCAGCTTAGACCTGGGTTGGGGGAATGAAAAACTGTTTTTT
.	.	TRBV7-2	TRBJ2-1	CASSGAGHNEQFF	TGTGCCAGCAGCGGCGCGGGACACAATGAGCAGTTCTTC
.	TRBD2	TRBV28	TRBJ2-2	CASSLSAGVISGELFF	TGTGCCAGCAGTTTATCAGCGGGAGTAATCTCGGGGGAGCTGTTTTTT
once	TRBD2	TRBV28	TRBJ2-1	CASSLRLANNEQFF	TGTGCCAGCAGTTTAAGACTAGCTAACAATGAGCAGTTCTTC
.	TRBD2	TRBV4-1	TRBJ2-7	CASSHRGLAGDEQYF	TGCGCCAGCAGCCATCGCGGACTAGCGGGGGATGAGCAGTACTTC
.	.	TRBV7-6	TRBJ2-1	CASSFRKGSYNEQFF	TGTGCCAGCAGCTTTAGGAAGGGGAGCTACAATGAGCAGTTCTTC
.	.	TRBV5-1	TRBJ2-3	CASSLVGSYSDTQYF	TGCGCCAGCAGCTTGGTCGGTAGCTATTCAGATACGCAGTATTTT
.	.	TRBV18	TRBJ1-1	CASSPQGNTEAFF	TGTGCCAGCTCACCACAGGGGAACACTGAAGCTTTCTTT
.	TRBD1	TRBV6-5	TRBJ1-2	CASSRGQGYGYTF	TGTGCCAGCAGTAGAGGACAGGGCTATGGCTACACCTTC
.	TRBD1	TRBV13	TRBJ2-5	CASTYTPNRGQFGETQYF	TGTGCCAGCACCTACACCCCTAACAGGGGGCAATTTGGAGAGACCCAGTACTTC
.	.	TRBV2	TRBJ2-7	CASRPTYLSYEQYF	TGTGCCAGCAGGCCGACATACCTCTCCTACGAGCAGTACTTC
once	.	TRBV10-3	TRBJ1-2	CAIRSHGNYGYTF	TGTGCCATCAGATCCCATGGGAACTATGGCTACACCTTC
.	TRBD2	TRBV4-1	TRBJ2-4	CASSQPGLAGAPDLAKNIQYF	TGCGCCAGCAGCCAACCGGGACTAGCGGGGGCGCCTGATTTGGCCAAAAACATTCAGTACTTC
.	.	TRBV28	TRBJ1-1	CASRRRPQNTEAFF	TGTGCCAGCAGACGTCGACCCCAGAACACTGAAGCTTTCTTT
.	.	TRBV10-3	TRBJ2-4	CAISDRGNIQYF	TGTGCCATCAGTGATCGGGGAAACATTCAGTACTTC
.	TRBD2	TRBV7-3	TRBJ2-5	CASSLAGGPGTQYF	TGTGCCAGCAGCTTAGCGGGAGGGCCAGGGACCCAGTACTTC
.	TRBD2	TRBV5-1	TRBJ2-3	CASSLALAGHTDTQYF	TGCGCCAGCAGCTTGGCCTTAGCGGGCCACACAGATACGCAGTATTTT
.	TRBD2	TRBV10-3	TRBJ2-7	CAISGGGYSYEQYF	TGTGCCATCAGTGGCGGGGGATACTCCTACGAGCAGTACTTC
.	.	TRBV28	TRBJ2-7	CASNIRDSRAQYF	TGTGCCAGCAACATCCGGGACTCCCGGGCGCAGTACTTC
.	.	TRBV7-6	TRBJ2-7	CASSLGQSSYEQYF	TGTGCCAGCAGCTTAGGACAGAGCTCCTACGAGCAGTACTTC
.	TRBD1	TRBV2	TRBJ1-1	CASSAIQGATEAFF	TGTGCCAGCAGTGCTATACAGGGGGCAACTGAAGCTTTCTTT
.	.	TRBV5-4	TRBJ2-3	CASSSEFGQPGTDTQYF	TGTGCCAGCAGCTCCGAATTCGGGCAGCCTGGCACAGATACGCAGTATTTT
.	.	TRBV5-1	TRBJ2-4	CASSLEGGVAKNIQYF	TGCGCCAGCAGCTTGGAGGGTGGAGTAGCCAAAAACATTCAGTACTTC
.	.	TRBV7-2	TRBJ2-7	CASSPAHFPAYEQYF	TGTGCCAGCAGCCCAGCACACTTTCCCGCCTACGAGCAGTACTTC
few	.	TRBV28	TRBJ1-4	CASSPQERDEKLFF	TGTGCCAGCAGTCCCCAGGAGAGGGATGAAAAACTGTTTTTT
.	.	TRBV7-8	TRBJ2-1	CASSLGGTPRGDEQFF	TGTGCCAGCAGCTTAGGGGGAACCCCCCGTGGCGATGAGCAGTTCTTC
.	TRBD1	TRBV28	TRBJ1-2	CASSLSGGNGYTF	TGTGCCAGCAGTTTATCAGGGGGCAATGGCTACACCTTC
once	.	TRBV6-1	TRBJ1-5	CASREGNQPQHF	TGTGCCAGCAGGGAAGGCAATCAGCCCCAGCATTTT
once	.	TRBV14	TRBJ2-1	CASTLAAGAGNEQFF	TGTGCCAGCACCCTGGCGGCAGGGGCAGGGAATGAGCAGTTCTTC
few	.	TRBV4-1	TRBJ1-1	CASSQADGRITEAFF	TGCGCCAGCAGCCAAGCTGACGGGAGGATAACTGAAGCTTTCTTT
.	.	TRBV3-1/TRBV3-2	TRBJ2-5	CASSQRVGEALETQYF	TGTGCCAGCAGCCAACGCGTAGGGGAGGCTTTGGAGACCCAGTACTTC